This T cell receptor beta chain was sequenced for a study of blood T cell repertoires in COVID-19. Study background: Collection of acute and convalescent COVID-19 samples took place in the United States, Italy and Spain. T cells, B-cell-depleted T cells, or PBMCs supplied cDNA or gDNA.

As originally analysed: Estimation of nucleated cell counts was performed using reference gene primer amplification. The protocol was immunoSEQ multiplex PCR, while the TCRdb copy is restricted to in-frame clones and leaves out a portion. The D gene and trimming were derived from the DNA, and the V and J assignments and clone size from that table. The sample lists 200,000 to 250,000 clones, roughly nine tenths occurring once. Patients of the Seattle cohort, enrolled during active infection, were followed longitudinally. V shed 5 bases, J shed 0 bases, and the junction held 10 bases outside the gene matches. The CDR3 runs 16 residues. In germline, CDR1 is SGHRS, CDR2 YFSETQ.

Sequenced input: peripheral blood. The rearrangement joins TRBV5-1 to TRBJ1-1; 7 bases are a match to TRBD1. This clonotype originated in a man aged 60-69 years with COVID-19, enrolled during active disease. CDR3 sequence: CASRDQGGLMNTEAFF. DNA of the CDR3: TGCGCCAGCAGGGATCAGGGGGGTCTAATGAACACTGAAGCTTTCTTT. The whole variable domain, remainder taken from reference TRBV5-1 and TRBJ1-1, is KAGVTQTPRYLIKTRGQQVTLSCSPISGHRSVSWYQQTPGQGLQFLFEYFSETQRNKGNFPGRFSGRQFSNSRSEMNVSTLELGDSALYLCASRDQGGLMNTEAFFGQGTRLTVV.